The T cell receptor (beta chain) described here comes from a study of cytomegalovirus exposure and HLA in healthy donors. Whole-study results and caveats: In an earlier analysis, in fewer than 700 donors, most V segments appeared productive either ~87% or ~30% of the time. Across donors, presence/absence analyses took sequencing depth to be roughly uniform.

For this clone: Its antigen is not identified.

Germline CDR1 reads MDHEN; CDR2 reads SYDVKM. Trimming cost V 6 bases and J 1 base, with 10 bases left between them. This CDR3 contains 13 residues. The PCR ran on 60 Vbeta and 13 Jbeta primers. Clones were read by immunoSEQ multiplex PCR, and TCRdb kept only the in-frame ones, dropping some. Among 90,000 to 150,000 clones listed, 75% to 90% were seen once. The sequence was obtained from a man aged 35 to 55 in good health and CMV-seronegative. The chain recombines TRBV28 with TRBJ2-7; tentatively, D is TRBD1 (6 bases). The sample comprised PBMCs. CDR3 amino acids: CASRGTPSYEQYF. CDR3 coding DNA: TGTGCCAGCAGGGGGACACCGTCCTACGAGCAGTACTTC.